This T cell receptor (beta chain) was identified in a study of T cell responses to AZD1222 COVID-19 vaccine. The protocol was immunoSEQ multiplex PCR, while the TCRdb copy is restricted to in-frame clones and leaves out a portion. Of 200,000 or so clones in the sample, around 93% are singletons; the top ten hold about 1%. General study results and limits: Only five to seven AZD1222 recipients were seropositive at baseline. Researchers report vaccine-associated CD4 TCRs spanning spike, with dominance at 160-218 and 743-854. Variant regions that are unmutated are reportedly the target of nearly half of spike-specific TCRs.

As to this clone: Antigen: not known.

The receptor was derived from an adult who received the AZD1222 COVID-19 vaccine. The sequences come from peripheral blood, collected 28 days after the second AZD1222 dose.

CDR3 protein: CASSIADLPNQPQHF. For the CDR3, the DNA is TGTGCCAGTAGTATAGCGGACCTACCAAATCAGCCCCAGCATTTT. J is TRBJ1-5 and V is TRBV19, with D unresolved. Trimming took 1 base from V and 4 from J, leaving 11 bases between them. This CDR3 spans 15 amino acids. Germline V gene data show CDR1 as LNHDA and CDR2 as SQIVND (reference sequence).